Listed here are 26 T cell receptor beta chains from one sample, sequenced in a study of beta chain features in type 1 diabetes (dated by TCRdb to between 2017 and 2018). The library relied on the immunoSEQ multiplex PCR assay. The entire isolated RNA was reverse transcribed using the High Capacity cDNA Reverse Transcription Kit, and thus expressed TCRB transcripts were sequenced. The table was pulled from immuneACCESS by TCRdb, which kept in-frame rearrangements only. Such tables lose some clones; where checked, under half of the loss comes from unresolved V genes, and the rest has no known cause. The sample profile shows hundreds of thousands of clones; roughly 17% of them were found once. The ten largest clones take up 0.02% to 0.025% of the sample. The sequenced material came from naive CD4+ T cells from blood. Explained via the paper, the cell subset or site label denotes: true naive CD4+ T cells. These receptors all come from a woman under 30 in good health.

The rearrangement uses TRBV7-2 and TRBJ2-6, with D maybe TRBD2 (5 bases). The CDR3 runs to 18 residues. The V gene's germline CDR1 is SGHTA and CDR2 FQGNSA. The V gene lost 1 base and the J gene lost 2 bases, with 15 bases spanning the gap. The CDR3 here is CASSLVIDRTPGANVLTF. In nucleotides, the CDR3 is TGTGCCAGCAGCTTAGTTATTGATAGGACTCCTGGGGCCAACGTCCTGACTTTC.

This clone was detected only a few times. As DNA, the CDR3 is TGTGCCAGCAGCTCCCCCTCCGAGCAGTTCTTC. Translation: CASSSPSEQFF. The chain carries TRBV5-4 and TRBJ2-1, with D uncertain. The CDR3 runs 11 residues. V lost 3 bases and J lost 10, with 8 bases in between. The germline CDR1 and CDR2 sequences are SGHNT and YYREEE (reference sequence).

The rearrangement uses TRBV7-2 and TRBJ2-5, with no clear D. Deletions cut 2 bases from V and 0 bases from J, with 10 bases between. CDR3 length: 15 amino acids. Germline CDR1 is SGHTA and CDR2 is FQGNSA. This CDR3 reads CASSLRFRNQETQYF. The CDR3 DNA sequence: TGTGCCAGCAGCTTAAGGTTCAGGAACCAAGAGACCCAGTACTTC.

This clone showed up just once. This chain links TRBV15 with TRBJ2-7; a weak D match, TRBD1 (5 bases). The germline V and J ends were trimmed by 1 base and 2 bases, with 9 bases remaining between them. In germline, CDR1 is LNHNV, CDR2 YYDKDF (reference sequence). This CDR3 comprises 14 residues. The CDR3 loop is CATSRGQKPYEQYF. The CDR3 region has the DNA TGTGCCACCAGCAGAGGACAGAAACCCTACGAGCAGTACTTC.

This clone was picked up a small number of times. The chain is built from TRBV28 and TRBJ2-3; no clear D. Germline V gives CDR1 MDHEN, CDR2 SYDVKM. This CDR3 has 12 residues. V lost 4 bases to trimming and J lost 7 bases, with 9 bases between them. The CDR3 region is CASSSSRYTQYF. The CDR3, as DNA: TGTGCCAGCAGTTCGTCGAGGTATACGCAGTATTTT.

In regard to this clone: The sample carries other DNA sequences with the same CDR3. CDR3 sequence reads: CASSLGTSSYNEQFF. The CDR3 nucleotides are TGCGCCAGCAGCTTGGGGACTAGCTCCTACAATGAGCAGTTCTTC. This sequence joins TRBV5-1 and TRBJ2-1; 7 nucleotides match TRBD2. Germline CDR1 SGHRS, CDR2 YFSETQ. The ends lost 0 bases at V and 0 bases at J; junction bases unmatched: 0. The CDR3 runs 15 residues.

The CDR3: CATSKGTGLSYEQYF. CDR3 DNA: TGTGCCACCAGTAAGGGGACAGGACTCTCCTACGAGCAGTACTTC. V usage is TRBV15 and J usage is TRBJ2-7; TRBD1 agrees at 8 bases. Germline CDR1 and CDR2: LNHNV and YYDKDF (reference sequence). The ends lost 6 bases at V and 0 bases at J; junction bases unmatched: 7. CDR3 length: 15 amino acids.

This clone showed up just a few times. The V and J genes are TRBV19 and TRBJ1-1; D perhaps matches TRBD1 (5 bases). From germline, CDR1 is LNHDA and CDR2 SQIVND (reference sequence). V was shortened by 4 bases and J by 3 bases, with 15 bases between the two germline ends. CDR3 length: 15 residues. CDR3 sequence: CASSSRDRVDTEAFF. Written as DNA, the CDR3 is TGTGCCAGTAGTAGCCGGGACCGGGTTGACACTGAAGCTTTCTTT. Complete variable domain (other parts from reference TRBV19 and TRBJ1-1): DGGITQSPKYLFRKEGQNVTLSCEQNLNHDAMYWYRQDPGQGLRLIYYSQIVNDFQKGDIAEGYSVSREKKESFPLTVTSAQKNPTAFYLCASSSRDRVDTEAFFGQGTRLTVV.

Comments on this clone: An end of the junction differs from the germline gene, which may be a read error. V is TRBV6-5 and J is TRBJ2-1, with D hard to call. CDR1 is MNHEY, CDR2 SVGAGI, per germline. The CDR3 length is 13 residues. This CDR3 is CASNYSQRHEQFF. CDR3 sequence (DNA): TGTGCCAGCAATTACTCGCAGAGGCATGAGCAGTTCTTC.

The chain recombines TRBV23-1 with TRBJ1-1, with 8 nucleotides matching TRBD1. TRBV23-1 is known as an ORF, though its function is uncertain. Germline trimming cut 2 bases from V and 5 bases from J; bases unmatched to any gene: 16. This CDR3 has 18 amino acids. The CDR3 loop reads CASSQHLRGRFRGTEAFF. CDR3 DNA sequence: TGCGCCAGCAGTCAACACCTCAGGGGGCGCTTTCGGGGGACTGAAGCTTTCTTT.

This chain links TRBV7-2 with TRBJ2-1, with a tentative D call TRBD1 (5 bases). CDR1 is SGHTA and CDR2 is FQGNSA in the germline V gene. The CDR3 is 14 residues long. Trimming cost V 3 bases and J 1 base, with 7 bases left between them. CDR3 protein: CASSFPGSYNEQFF. As DNA, the CDR3 is TGTGCCAGCAGCTTCCCAGGGTCCTACAATGAGCAGTTCTTC.

The chain is built from TRBV5-1 and TRBJ2-7; possible D gene TRBD1, 6 bases. The CDR3 covers 15 residues. The germline V gene encodes CDR1 SGHRS and CDR2 YFSETQ. V lost 4 bases and J 5 bases, leaving 19 bases between the germline ends. The CDR3: CASSLSATGGHEQYF. The DNA of the CDR3 is TGCGCCAGCAGCCTCTCCGCGACAGGTGGCCACGAGCAGTACTTC.

This clone was seen a handful of times. The rearrangement links TRBV28 to TRBJ2-3, with 8 bases that match TRBD2. The J segment lost 4 bases and the V segment lost 4 bases, leaving 16 bases of the junction unmatched. Germline CDR1 MDHEN, CDR2 SYDVKM. The CDR3 runs to 18 residues. CDR3 loop: CASSSSTLWAGGPDTQYF. CDR3 DNA sequence: TGTGCCAGCAGTTCCTCTACCCTTTGGGCGGGAGGCCCAGATACGCAGTATTTT.

This clone was counted between two and nine times. The chain carries TRBV4-2 and TRBJ2-6; D unresolved. CDR3 length: 15 amino acids. Germline V gene data show CDR1 as LGHNA and CDR2 as YNFKEQ. V lost 1 base and J 2 bases, leaving 6 bases between the germline ends. The CDR3 sequence: CASSQGQAGANVLTF. CDR3 nucleotides: TGTGCCAGCAGCCAAGGGCAGGCTGGGGCCAACGTCCTGACTTTC.

This clone was observed a few times. This rearrangement joins TRBV4-3 to TRBJ2-7, with D perhaps matching TRBD2 (6 bases). The CDR3 is 13 residues long. Trimming took off 2 bases at V and 4 bases at J, with 9 bases between the two ends. CDR1 is LGHNA and CDR2 is YSLEER in the germline V gene. The CDR3 spells CASSQRLAYEQYF. In nucleotides, the CDR3 is TGCGCCAGCAGCCAACGTCTAGCGTACGAGCAGTACTTC.

The chain couples TRBV29-1 to TRBJ2-7, with 8 bases matching TRBD2. The length of the CDR3 is 13 residues. Per the germline V gene, CDR1 is SQVTM and CDR2 is ANQGSEA. The junction had 8 bases not matched to a gene; V was cut back by 7 bases and J by 3 bases. The CDR3 bases are TGCAGCGCCACAGCGGGAGAAGTCTACGAGCAGTACTTC. Translated, it gives CSATAGEVYEQYF.

The chain combines TRBV7-2 with TRBJ2-7, with 9 bases matching TRBD1. This CDR3 has 15 residues. The germline CDR1 and CDR2 sequences are SGHTA and FQGNSA. V was pared by 5 bases and J by 0 bases, with 5 bases of the junction left unmatched. The CDR3 DNA is TGTGCCAGCAGCCCAACAGGGGGCTACTCCTACGAGCAGTACTTC. It translates to CASSPTGGYSYEQYF.

CDR3 region: CASSQDLREAAQNEKLFF. The CDR3 nucleotides read TGCGCCAGCAGCCAAGATCTCCGGGAAGCAGCTCAGAATGAAAAACTGTTTTTT. V and J are TRBV4-3 and TRBJ1-4, with D unresolved. The CDR3 contains 18 residues. Germline V gene lookup returns CDR1 LGHNA and CDR2 YSLEER. V lost 0 bases to trimming and J lost 5 bases, with 19 bases between them.

V usage is TRBV7-9 and J usage is TRBJ2-1, with D possibly being TRBD1 (5 bases). The CDR3 is 12 residues long. Trimming stripped 4 bases from V and 12 bases from J, with 13 bases between. CDR1 and CDR2 from the germline V gene are SEHNR and FQNEAQ (reference sequence). The CDR3 DNA sequence: TGTGCCAGCAGCTCCGGGCAGGGCAGGCAGTTCTTC. It translates to CASSSGQGRQFF.

This clone was counted only a few times. The chain links TRBV2 to TRBJ2-3; unclear D gene. The germline V gene has CDR1 SNHLY and CDR2 FYNNEI. The CDR3 sequence is 13 residues long. Trimming took off 0 bases at V and 2 bases at J, with 3 bases between the two ends. CDR3: CASSEATTDTQYF. The CDR3 DNA reads as TGTGCCAGCAGTGAAGCCACCACAGATACGCAGTATTTT.

There are a few counts of this clone. J is TRBJ1-4 and V is TRBV15; weak D call: TRBD1 (6 bases). Trimming took 3 bases from V and 3 from J, leaving 17 bases between them. Per the germline V gene, CDR1 is LNHNV and CDR2 is YYDKDF (reference sequence). This CDR3 spans 17 amino acids. The CDR3 reads CATSRDGTGPSNEKLFF. As DNA, the CDR3 is TGTGCCACCAGCAGGGACGGTACAGGGCCCTCTAATGAAAAACTGTTTTTT.

This clone was counted a few times. V and J are TRBV4-3 and TRBJ2-5; maybe TRBD1 (6 bases). The CDR3 spans 14 residues. CDR1 is LGHNA and CDR2 is YSLEER in the germline V gene. The V end lost 0 bases, the J end lost 7 bases, and 12 bases lay between the germline ends. CDR3 sequence: CASSQDLVGGTQYF. The CDR3 DNA is TGCGCCAGCAGCCAAGATTTGGTAGGGGGGACCCAGTACTTC.

This clone occurred a few times. V usage is TRBV2 and J usage is TRBJ1-2; no clear D. This CDR3 has 14 residues. Germline V gives CDR1 SNHLY, CDR2 FYNNEI. The V and J ends lost 1 base and 3 bases respectively, with 9 bases between them. CDR3 sequence: CASSEGNSDYGYTF. The CDR3 DNA sequence: TGTGCCAGCAGTGAAGGGAATTCGGACTATGGCTACACCTTC. The whole variable domain, remainder taken from reference TRBV2 and TRBJ1-2, is EPEVTQTPSHQVTQMGQEVILRCVPISNHLYFYWYRQILGQKVEFLVSFYNNEISEKSEIFDDQFSVERPDGSNFTLKIRSTKLEDSAMYFCASSEGNSDYGYTFGSGTRLTVV.

This clone was observed a handful of times. The V and J genes are TRBV2 and TRBJ1-2; 8 bases align to TRBD1. The length of the CDR3 is 12 residues. The V gene end was trimmed by 5 bases and the J gene end by 6 bases; junction bases not matched to a gene: 2. Germline CDR1 is SNHLY and CDR2 is FYNNEI. The CDR3 DNA is TGTGCCAGCAGTCAGGACAGGGATGGCTACACCTTC. Encoded protein: CASSQDRDGYTF.

The J gene is TRBJ2-3, the V gene TRBV18; D possibly corresponds to TRBD1 (5 bases). V shed 3 bases and J shed 4 bases, with 8 bases lying between them. The CDR3 totals 13 residues. Germline V lookup: CDR1 KGHSH, CDR2 LQKENI. DNA of the CDR3: TGTGCCAGCTCACCGGCAGGGCCAGATACGCAGTATTTT. Translated: CASSPAGPDTQYF.

CDR3: CASSSPSSGHTDTQYF. The CDR3, as DNA: TGTGCCAGCAGTTCTCCATCTAGCGGGCACACAGATACGCAGTATTTT. This chain links TRBV28 with TRBJ2-3, with 8 bases matching TRBD2. The J segment lost 2 bases and the V segment lost 4 bases, leaving 8 bases of the junction unmatched. Per germline, CDR1 MDHEN and CDR2 SYDVKM. The CDR3 length is 16 residues.